This TCR beta chain was observed in a study of T cells after yellow fever vaccination. Study results and caveats: When the response was secondary, it was weaker but reached its peak faster, day 5 versus 15. High-abundance clonotypes from the bulk population could contaminate FACS-sorted repertoires.

Germline assignment: CDR1 SGHVS and CDR2 FQNEAQ. The trim removed 7 bases at V and 3 bases at J, leaving 12 bases unmatched. This CDR3 is built from 16 residues. TCRdb redid the calling of the 5' RACE reads with MiXCR, one entry per CDR3 protein. The table records some 350,000 distinct CDR3 sequences, under 5% of them present only once. This clonotype was picked up many times. What it binds is not known. Specimen: PBMCs, collected 5 days after the yellow fever booster vaccination. The rearrangement joins TRBV7-8 to TRBJ2-3, with TRBD1 matching over 8 bases. The clonotype originates from a man aged 18 to 29 who received the YFV17D yellow fever vaccine. This CDR3 is CASTDPGQVETDTQYF. CDR3 DNA sequence: TGTGCCAGCACCGACCCGGGACAGGTTGAAACAGATACGCAGTATTTT.